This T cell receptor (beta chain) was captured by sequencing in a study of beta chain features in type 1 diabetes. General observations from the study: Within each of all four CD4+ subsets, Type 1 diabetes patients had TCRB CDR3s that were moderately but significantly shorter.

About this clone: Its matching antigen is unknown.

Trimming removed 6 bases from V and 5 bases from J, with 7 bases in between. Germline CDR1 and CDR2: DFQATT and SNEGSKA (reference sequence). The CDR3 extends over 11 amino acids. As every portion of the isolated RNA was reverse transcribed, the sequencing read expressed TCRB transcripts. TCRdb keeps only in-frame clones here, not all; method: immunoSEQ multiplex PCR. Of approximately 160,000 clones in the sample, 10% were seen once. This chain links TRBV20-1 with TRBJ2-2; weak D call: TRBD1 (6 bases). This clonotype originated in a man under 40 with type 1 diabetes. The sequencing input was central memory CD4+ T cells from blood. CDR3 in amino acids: CSARGTGELFF. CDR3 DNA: TGCAGTGCAAGGGGGACCGGGGAGCTGTTTTTT.